This TCR beta chain derives from a study of blood T cell repertoires in COVID-19. Across the whole study: Whether acute or convalescent, the COVID-19 samples came from the United States, Italy and Spain. PBMCs, B-cell-depleted T cells, or T cells provided the cDNA or gDNA that made up the material.

The ends were cut back, 3 bases at V and 0 bases at J, with 15 bases in the middle. This CDR3 region has 16 residues. CDR1 and CDR2 from the germline V gene are WSHSY and SAAADI. In the authors' workflow: Reference gene primers were amplified, and this amplification served to estimate nucleated cell counts. The protocol was immunoSEQ multiplex PCR, while the TCRdb copy is restricted to in-frame clones and leaves out a portion. Clone size and V and J calls were adopted from that table, with D and trimming inferred from the DNA. Of 200,000 to 250,000 clones listed, more than 75% are singletons. The chain couples TRBV10-2 to TRBJ2-7; possible D gene TRBD1, 6 bases. Sample: peripheral blood. This sequence was found in a man in his fifties or sixties with acute or convalescent COVID-19. CDR3 in DNA: TGCGCCAGCAGTGAAAGTAGGCAGGGGACCTCCTACGAGCAGTACTTC. Amino acid sequence: CASSESRQGTSYEQYF.